The clone carrying this TCR beta chain has only a few counts. The antigen is unknown. These data originate in a study of vaccination effects on CD4 cells after COVID-19. Regarding the study as a whole: Marked contraction was observed in infection-induced and vaccine-induced clones late after vaccination. New vaccine-induced clones were the main type among post-vaccine spike-reactive clones in convalescents.

TCRdb's copy holds only in-frame clones and misses some; the assay was immunoSEQ multiplex PCR. This table has around 49,000 clones, about three quarters appearing once. Antigen-specific CD4+ T cells were expanded (with viral peptide pools) by the ViraFEST assay ahead of sequencing. The authors isolated CD4+ T cells after around nine days of culture. PCR confirmed that the person was infected with SARS-CoV-2 between March and December 2020. Culturing of some 2 million PBMC per well took place with roughly 10 IU/ml IL-2 and 9.5 to 10 ug/ml peptides. The TCR originated in a human donor who had a prior SARS-CoV-2 infection. Sample: CD4+ T cells from PBMCs cultured with a peptide pool, taken before COVID-19 vaccination.

The CDR3 reads CASSRGGGSYNEQFF. The CDR3, as DNA: TGTGCCAGCAGCCGCGGTGGGGGCTCCTACAATGAGCAGTTCTTC. The chain couples TRBV27 to TRBJ2-1; D could derive from TRBD1 or TRBD2 (5 bases each). The germline V and J ends were trimmed by 6 bases and 0 bases, with 12 bases remaining between them. Germline V gives CDR1 MNHEY, CDR2 SMNVEV (reference sequence). The CDR3 runs 15 residues.